Listed below are T cell receptor beta chains from one sample, sequenced in a study of shared clonotypes between healthy human individuals. TCRdb's copy holds only in-frame clones and misses some; the assay was immunoSEQ multiplex PCR. The sample has about 2.4 million clones, 93% seen once. What was sequenced was naive CD4+ T cells from PBMCs. These receptors were taken from a man between 18 and 29 years old in good health. Some clones in this sample may be carry-over from other donors' samples. Both conserved end residues are part of each CDR3. The D gene is left open where the match is weak. The listing skips clone size in some rows; elsewhere it reads once, few, many or a size class.

d_call	j_call	v_call	clone_size	cdr3_nt	cdr3_aa
-	TRBJ2-1	TRBV10-3	-	TGTGCCATCAGTGAGTTTAGGAATGAGCAGTTCTTC	CAISEFRNEQFF
-	TRBJ1-1	TRBV27	-	TGTGCCAGCAGTTTAGCAGGGGTCGGGGGCACTGAAGCTTTCTTT	CASSLAGVGGTEAFF
TRBD1	TRBJ2-7	TRBV28	-	TGTGCCAGCAGGAGGGGACAGGGGGACTACGAGCAGTACTTC	CASRRGQGDYEQYF
-	TRBJ2-7	TRBV6-1	-	TGTGCCAGCAGCCAAAGTGGGCGGTGGGTGCAGTACTTC	CASSQSGRWVQYF
-	TRBJ2-7	TRBV27	-	TGTGCCAGCAGTTTAAGGGTTCCTCGGTACGAGCAGTACTTC	CASSLRVPRYEQYF
-	TRBJ1-4	TRBV5-4	once	TGTGCCAGCAGCCCCCCCGGGGGAAGGGAAAAACTGTTTTTT	CASSPPGGREKLFF
-	TRBJ2-3	TRBV28	-	TGTGCCAGCAGTTTAGTGTCCCCAGATACGCAGTATTTT	CASSLVSPDTQYF
-	TRBJ2-7	TRBV20-1	-	TGCAGTGCCTTAAAGAGTTACGAGCAGTACTTC	CSALKSYEQYF
-	TRBJ2-5	TRBV6-5	-	TGTGCCAGCCGCCTAAGCCCGTTTGGGGAGACCCAGTACTTC	CASRLSPFGETQYF
-	TRBJ2-3	TRBV28	-	TGTGCCAGCACTGGATCACCGGGATACACAGATACGCAGTATTTT	CASTGSPGYTDTQYF
-	TRBJ1-1	TRBV5-4	few	TGTGCCAGCAGCTTGGTATCAGGATTGAACACTGAAGCTTTCTTT	CASSLVSGLNTEAFF
TRBD2	TRBJ2-6	TRBV4-2	-	TGTGCCAGCAGCCAAGCGGGGACTAGCGGGAGGGTAAGGGCCAACGTCCTGACTTTC	CASSQAGTSGRVRANVLTF
-	TRBJ2-7	TRBV28	-	TGTGCCAGCAGACTAGCAAATCAACGCTACGAGCAGTACTTC	CASRLANQRYEQYF
TRBD2	TRBJ2-7	TRBV6-5	-	TGTGCCAGCAGCCCCCGTGCGGGAGCCACCTACGAGCAGTACTTC	CASSPRAGATYEQYF
TRBD1	TRBJ2-7	TRBV7-2	-	TGTGCCAGCAGCAACCGGGACAGGCGCTCCTACGAGCAGTACTTC	CASSNRDRRSYEQYF
TRBD1	TRBJ1-4	TRBV9	-	TGTGCCAGCAGCGGAAGACAGGGGACAACTAATGAAAAACTGTTTTTT	CASSGRQGTTNEKLFF
-	TRBJ2-7	TRBV7-6	-	TGTGCCAGCAGCCCAGAGCCTCGATGGGAGCAGTACTTC	CASSPEPRWEQYF
-	TRBJ1-1	TRBV15	-	TGTGCCACCAGCAGACCTGGGAGGACTGAAGCTTTCTTT	CATSRPGRTEAFF
TRBD2	TRBJ2-1	TRBV7-3	-	TGTGCCAGCAGCTTACAGGGGACTAGCTATAATGAGCAGTTCTTC	CASSLQGTSYNEQFF
-	TRBJ1-5	TRBV7-9	few	TGTGCCAGCAGCCCTCGGAATAGCAATCAGCCCCAGCATTTT	CASSPRNSNQPQHF
-	TRBJ2-5	TRBV28	-	TGTGCCAACAGTTTCCGGGACGGGGAGACCCAGTACTTC	CANSFRDGETQYF
TRBD1	TRBJ1-1	TRBV2	-	TGTGCCACCAAGCTTACAGGGGCCATGAACACTGAAGCTTTCTTT	CATKLTGAMNTEAFF
-	TRBJ2-4	TRBV9	-	TGTGCCAGCAGCGCCGGGACAAGTATAGCCAAAAACATTCAGTACTTC	CASSAGTSIAKNIQYF
TRBD2	TRBJ2-1	TRBV7-2	-	TGTGCCATCCAACTAGCGGGAGGGAGCAATGAGCAGTTCTTC	CAIQLAGGSNEQFF
-	TRBJ1-1	TRBV11-2	-	TGTGCCAGCAGCGAAACCTACACTGAAGCTTTCTTT	CASSETYTEAFF
TRBD2	TRBJ2-7	TRBV5-1	-	TGCGCCAGCAGCTTCAATAGCGGGACTTACGAGCAGTACTTC	CASSFNSGTYEQYF
-	TRBJ1-6	TRBV27	-	TGTGCCAGCAGGGAGGGGTTAAACAGAGACAATTCACCCCTCCACTTT	CASREGLNRDNSPLHF
-	TRBJ2-5	TRBV28	few	TGTGCTTCAGCCCCCACTCCGGGGGTGGAGACCCAGTACTTC	CASAPTPGVETQYF
TRBD1	TRBJ2-5	TRBV28	-	TGTGCCAGCAGGGGACAGGGCCCTCGAGAGACCCAGTACTTC	CASRGQGPRETQYF
TRBD1	TRBJ2-7	TRBV6-5	once	TGTGCCAGCACCCGGACAGGGGGGAACTACGAGCAGTACTTC	CASTRTGGNYEQYF
-	TRBJ1-1	TRBV18	-	TGTGCCAGCTCGCGCACAGGGAACACTGAAGCTTTCTTT	CASSRTGNTEAFF
-	TRBJ1-5	TRBV4-3	-	TGCGCCAGCAGCTCCTTTCGGGATCAGCCCCAGCATTTT	CASSSFRDQPQHF
-	TRBJ2-2	TRBV28	-	TGTGCCAGCAGTTTGCGATTTACCACCGGGGAGCTGTTTTTT	CASSLRFTTGELFF
-	TRBJ2-2	TRBV7-3	few	TGTGCCAGCAGCTCCTTAGCTGGGAACGCCGGGGAGCTGTTTTTT	CASSSLAGNAGELFF
-	TRBJ2-1	TRBV9	-	TGTGCCAGCAGCGTAGCTGGGGGGCCCTACAATGAGCAGTTCTTC	CASSVAGGPYNEQFF
-	TRBJ2-7	TRBV18	-	TGTGCCAGCTCACCCCCGGGTGGTTACGAGCAGTACTTC	CASSPPGGYEQYF
TRBD1	TRBJ2-7	TRBV28	-	TGTGCCAGCAGTTTATCTCCAGGGGGCTCCTACGAGCAGTACTTC	CASSLSPGGSYEQYF
TRBD1	TRBJ2-7	TRBV7-6	-	TGTGCCAGCAGCTCGAAGACAGGGGGAACCTACGAGCAGTACTTC	CASSSKTGGTYEQYF
TRBD1	TRBJ2-6	TRBV18	once	TGTGCCAGCTCACCGACAGGGACTGGGGCCAACGTCCTGACTTTC	CASSPTGTGANVLTF
-	TRBJ2-2	TRBV4-3	-	TGCGCCAGCAGCCAAGTGGGGGCCGGGGGATCTTCCCGGGAGCTGTTTTTT	CASSQVGAGGSSRELFF
-	TRBJ1-2	TRBV9	-	TGTGCCAGCAGCGTGGCCCCGTGGGGTGAGGGCTATGGCTACACCTTC	CASSVAPWGEGYGYTF
TRBD2	TRBJ2-3	TRBV4-1	-	TGCGCCAGCAGCCGTAGGACTAGCGGAGCAACCCTAGCGGGCACAGATACGCAGTATTTT	CASSRRTSGATLAGTDTQYF
-	TRBJ1-2	TRBV19	few	TGTGCCACGGGTGGGCCAGTAGGGGCCTATGGCTACACCTTC	CATGGPVGAYGYTF
-	TRBJ1-3	TRBV18	-	TGTGCCAGCTCACCAGGGCAGGCCTTAGGAAACACCATATATTTT	CASSPGQALGNTIYF
TRBD2	TRBJ2-1	TRBV5-1	-	TGCGCCAGCAGCTTGGGGGTAGCGGGAGTCAATGAGCAGTTCTTC	CASSLGVAGVNEQFF
-	TRBJ2-7	TRBV27	-	TGTGCCAGCAGTCCAAATAAGTTCGGCGAAAGGACCTACGAGCAGTACTTC	CASSPNKFGERTYEQYF
-	TRBJ2-7	TRBV5-1	-	TGCGCCAGCAGCCCGTCTGGAGCCAACTACGAGCAGTACTTC	CASSPSGANYEQYF
-	TRBJ1-1	TRBV18	-	TGTGCCAGCTCAGCTTCCGGGGCCGGCACTGAAGCTTTCTTT	CASSASGAGTEAFF
TRBD1	TRBJ1-2	TRBV12-5	-	TGTGCTAGTGGTTTGGTATGGGTGGGACAGGGCAACTATGGCTACACCTTC	CASGLVWVGQGNYGYTF
-	TRBJ2-3	TRBV6-6	-	TGTGCCAGCAGTCCCGGGACCGTTAGCACAGATACGCAGTATTTT	CASSPGTVSTDTQYF
TRBD1	TRBJ1-2	TRBV28	-	TGTGCCAGCAGTGACACCGGGACAGTTAACTATGGCTACACCTTC	CASSDTGTVNYGYTF
-	TRBJ1-4	TRBV27	-	TGTGCCAGCAGTTCCCGGAATGAAAAACTGTTTTTT	CASSSRNEKLFF
-	TRBJ1-3	TRBV5-1	-	TGCGCCAGCAGCCCGGCGGGGGGAAACACCATATATTTT	CASSPAGGNTIYF
TRBD1	TRBJ2-6	TRBV7-9	-	TGTGCCAGCAGCGCGCGACAGGGGGCGAGCTCTGGGGCCAACGTCCTGACTTTC	CASSARQGASSGANVLTF
-	TRBJ2-1	TRBV6-6	once	TGTGCCAGCAGTTCGGGAATGGGCGATGAGCAGTTCTTC	CASSSGMGDEQFF
-	TRBJ1-1	TRBV15	once	TGTGCCACCAGCGGAAACTACAGGTTCATAGACGCTTTCTTT	CATSGNYRFIDAFF
-	TRBJ1-4	TRBV29-1	once	TGCAGCGTCCTGGACAGTCTCCAAGAAAAACTGTTTTTT	CSVLDSLQEKLFF
-	TRBJ1-1	TRBV21-1	-	TGTGCCAGCACCGAAGGGGACAGGGGGTACACTGAAGCTTTCTTT	CASTEGDRGYTEAFF